This T cell receptor (beta chain) was documented in a study of cytomegalovirus exposure and HLA in healthy donors. Study conclusions and caveats: Presence/absence comparisons presumed near-even sequencing depth among donors.

The study ran its PCR with 60 Vbeta and 13 Jbeta primers. Sequenced by immunoSEQ multiplex PCR; TCRdb stores in-frame clones only, minus some. Among about 95,000 clones listed, 65% to 90% were seen once. Comments on this clone: Antigen: not known.

V lost 6 bases to trimming and J lost 4 bases, with 10 bases between them. The CDR3 is made up of 11 amino acids. Germline values: CDR1 DFQATT, CDR2 SNEGSKA (reference sequence). The sequencing sample was made of PBMCs. V gene TRBV20-1 combines with J gene TRBJ2-7; maybe TRBD1 (6 bases). This sequence was found in a woman aged 70-85 years in good health and CMV-seropositive. This CDR3 is CSAWTEYEQYF. Written as DNA, the CDR3 is TGCAGTGCCTGGACAGAGTACGAGCAGTACTTC.